Listed here are 21 T cell receptor beta chains from one sample, sequenced in a study of blood T cell repertoires in COVID-19. Measured with immunoSEQ multiplex PCR; TCRdb has only the in-frame clones, and not every one. Of tens of thousands of clones listed, approximately 90% are singletons. Source material: peripheral blood. These receptors originate from a man between 60 and 75 years old with acute or convalescent COVID-19.

The genes are TRBV5-6 and TRBJ1-3, with TRBD1 identical over 11 bases. The ends lost 2 bases at V and 0 bases at J; junction bases unmatched: 7. Germline assignment: CDR1 SGHDT and CDR2 YYEEEE. The CDR3 sequence is 18 residues long. In nucleotides, the CDR3 is TGTGCCAGCAGCTTACTATACGGGACAGGGGGCTCTGGAAACACCATATATTTT. Protein sequence: CASSLLYGTGGSGNTIYF.

This clone was recorded once. The V gene is TRBV11-3, the J gene TRBJ1-2; D is unclear. V gave up 0 bases and J gave up 0 bases, with 14 bases separating them. The CDR3 contains 17 residues. Germline lookup yields CDR1 SGHNT and CDR2 YENEEA. For the CDR3, the DNA is TGTGCCAGCAGCTTAGATAGATTGGGAGCGGCTAACTATGGCTACACCTTC. It yields the protein CASSLDRLGAANYGYTF.

The V gene is TRBV5-1, the J gene TRBJ2-1, with D possibly matching TRBD2 (5 bases). Trimming pared 1 base from V and 5 bases from J, leaving 10 bases between. The CDR3 contains 14 residues. The germline CDR1 and CDR2 sequences are SGHRS and YFSETQ. CDR3 DNA sequence: TGCGCCAGCAGCTTGAATGACTATGACAATGAGCAGTTCTTC. Translation gives CASSLNDYDNEQFF.

The chain recombines TRBV9 with TRBJ1-3; D is ambiguous. Germline assignment: CDR1 SGDLS and CDR2 YYNGEE. V lost 0 bases to trimming and J lost 2 bases, with 9 bases between them. The CDR3 runs to 15 residues. The chain's CDR3 is CASSVARGTGNTIYF. The CDR3 DNA reads TGTGCCAGCAGCGTAGCTAGAGGAACTGGAAACACCATATATTTT.

The V and J genes are TRBV2 and TRBJ2-5; 11 nucleotides agree with TRBD2. Per the germline V gene, CDR1 is SNHLY and CDR2 is FYNNEI. V trimming: 6 bases; J trimming: 4 bases; junction bases outside the gene matches: 10. This CDR3 region has 16 residues. Here the CDR3 DNA reads TGTGCCAGCAGGGGATTACTAGCGGGAGCCGCAGAGACCCAGTACTTC. Translating gives CASRGLLAGAAETQYF.

The chain uses TRBV5-1 and TRBJ1-1; D gene uncertain. V lost 5 bases to trimming and J lost 7 bases, with 12 bases between them. Germline CDR1 and CDR2: SGHRS and YFSETQ. CDR3 length equals 12 residues. The CDR3 loop reads CASREGTVEAFF. CDR3 in DNA: TGCGCCAGCAGAGAAGGAACAGTTGAAGCTTTCTTT.

The V call is TRBV30, the J call TRBJ1-2, with D uncertain. The CDR3 totals 16 residues. Per the germline V gene, CDR1 is GTSNPN and CDR2 is SVGIG (reference sequence). The V gene lost 2 bases and the J gene lost 2 bases, with 18 bases spanning the gap. This CDR3 reads CAWSPSDSSANYGYTF. The CDR3 bases are TGTGCCTGGAGTCCCTCGGACTCATCGGCCAACTATGGCTACACCTTC.

This clone showed up just a few times. The rearrangement uses TRBV5-1 and TRBJ1-1, with D possibly being TRBD1 (5 bases). V was clipped by 7 bases and J by 0 bases, with 10 bases between them. The CDR3 is 13 amino acids. CDR1 and CDR2 from the germline V gene are SGHRS and YFSETQ. The CDR3 is CASASGLNTEAFF. CDR3 coding DNA: TGCGCCAGCGCCTCAGGGTTGAACACTGAAGCTTTCTTT.

The rearrangement uses TRBV29-1 and TRBJ2-3; TRBD1 aligns across 9 bases. Germline CDR1 is SQVTM and CDR2 is ANQGSEA. V shed 7 bases and J 3 bases; nucleotides not matched to a gene: 5. The CDR3 contains 13 residues. CDR3 amino acids: CSADRGTTDTQYF. The DNA of the CDR3 is TGCAGCGCAGACAGGGGGACTACAGATACGCAGTATTTT.

J is TRBJ1-1 and V is TRBV30, with TRBD1 as a possible D gene (6 bases). Looked up from germline, CDR1 is GTSNPN and CDR2 is SVGIG (reference sequence). Trimming took 4 bases from V and 6 from J, leaving 15 bases between them. The CDR3 consists of 13 residues. CDR3 in amino acids: CAWKAGAYSEAFF. DNA of the CDR3: TGTGCCTGGAAGGCGGGGGCCTACTCTGAAGCTTTCTTT.

This chain links TRBV19 with TRBJ1-6; D may be TRBD1 (5 bases). The CDR3 contains 13 residues. V was trimmed by 6 bases and J by 6 bases, leaving 9 bases between them. CDR1 and CDR2 (germline): LNHDA, SQIVND (reference sequence). The chain's CDR3 is CASREGLNSPLHF. In nucleotides, the CDR3 is TGTGCCAGTAGGGAGGGACTTAATTCACCCCTCCACTTT.

The chain links TRBV6-1 to TRBJ2-3; 7 nucleotides match TRBD2. CDR1 is MNHNS, CDR2 SASEGT, per germline. The CDR3 is made up of 18 amino acids. The J segment lost 9 bases and the V segment lost 0 bases, leaving 18 bases of the junction unmatched. CDR3 region: CASSEAPRRQRGFGTQYF. DNA of the CDR3: TGTGCCAGCAGTGAAGCGCCGAGGAGGCAGCGGGGCTTTGGAACGCAGTATTTT.

The chain couples TRBV7-9 to TRBJ2-7, with TRBD2 matching 11 bases. Losses at the gene ends were 5 bases for V and 3 bases for J; bases not matched to a gene: 6. The CDR3 extends over 15 amino acids. Germline CDR1 SEHNR, CDR2 FQNEAQ (reference sequence). The CDR3 protein is CASSPLGLAGYEQYF. As DNA, the CDR3 is TGTGCCAGCAGCCCGCTCGGACTAGCGGGCTACGAGCAGTACTTC.

V is TRBV18 and J is TRBJ1-2; the match to TRBD1 covers 7 bases. V dropped 0 bases and J dropped 6; count of bases not matched to a gene: 7. The CDR3 runs to 15 residues. CDR1 is KGHSH, CDR2 LQKENI, per germline. The CDR3 spells CASSPPTGSYHGYTF. The CDR3 DNA is TGTGCCAGCTCACCACCGACAGGGTCCTACCATGGCTACACCTTC.

This chain uses TRBV7-2 with TRBJ2-1, with a tentative D call TRBD2 (6 bases). The germline V gene has CDR1 SGHTA and CDR2 FQGNSA. The V end was cut by 4 bases, the J end by 2 bases, with 15 bases between. The CDR3 consists of 16 residues. The CDR3 loop is CASSSLGTYTYNEQFF. The CDR3 region has the DNA TGTGCCAGCAGCTCCCTCGGGACTTATACCTACAATGAGCAGTTCTTC.

The chain combines TRBV7-2 with TRBJ2-5, with 8 bases fitting TRBD2. The V gene's germline CDR1 is SGHTA and CDR2 FQGNSA. The CDR3 has 15 residues. Germline trimming cut 0 bases from V and 5 bases from J; bases unmatched to any gene: 5. The CDR3 region is CASSLAQRELETQYF. CDR3 nucleotide sequence: TGTGCCAGCAGCTTAGCCCAGCGGGAGTTGGAGACCCAGTACTTC.

The gene calls are TRBV28 and TRBJ1-4; 10 nucleotides line up with TRBD1. This CDR3 comprises 14 residues. The germline V gene has CDR1 MDHEN and CDR2 SYDVKM. V trimming: 4 bases; J trimming: 6 bases; junction bases outside the gene matches: 2. DNA of the CDR3: TGTGCCAGCAGTTCCGGGACAGGGGATGAAAAACTGTTTTTT. Translated: CASSSGTGDEKLFF.

J is TRBJ1-6 and V is TRBV19; possible D gene TRBD1, 6 bases. V lost 5 bases to trimming and J lost 10 bases, with 15 bases between them. This CDR3 contains 14 residues. Germline loops: CDR1 LNHDA, CDR2 SQIVND (reference sequence). CDR3 amino acids: CASSPRQEYSPLHF. CDR3 nucleotides: TGTGCCAGTAGTCCCCGACAGGAATACTCACCCCTCCACTTT.

On this clone: Compared with germline, one end of the junction differs, possibly owing to a read error. The V gene is TRBV12-3 or TRBV12-4, the J gene TRBJ2-2; 8 nucleotides line up with TRBD2. This CDR3 is built from 11 residues. CDR3 sequence (DNA): TGTGCCAGCCTCAGGCGGGGGGAGTTGTTTTTT. Translation gives CASLRRGELFF.

This rearrangement joins TRBV4-3 to TRBJ1-1; D remains unclear. Germline CDR1 is LGHNA and CDR2 is YSLEER. The CDR3 spans 14 residues. Trimming cost V 0 bases and J 3 bases, with 8 bases left between them. CDR3 in DNA: TGCGCCAGCAGCCAAGACGGCGGCTACACTGAAGCTTTCTTT. It encodes CASSQDGGYTEAFF.

J is TRBJ1-1 and V is TRBV7-6; a possible D gene is TRBD1 (6 bases). The CDR3 totals 15 residues. V shed 1 base and J shed 1 base, with 10 bases lying between them. Germline assignment: CDR1 SGHVS and CDR2 FNYEAQ. In nucleotides, the CDR3 is TGTGCCAGCAGCTTAGTCGACAGGAGGAACACTGAAGCTTTCTTT. Translation: CASSLVDRRNTEAFF.